Listed below are T cell receptor beta chains from one sample, sequenced in a study of CD8+CD57+ T cells in acquired aplastic anemia. Using its own MiXCR run on the reads, TCRdb lists one record per CDR3 protein. The sample has about 250,000 distinct CDR3 sequences; around 45% are singletons. The specimen was sorted CD4+, CD8+, or CD8+CD57+ T cells (not recorded which) from PBMCs. The source of these receptors is a human donor with aplastic anemia. Both conserved end residues are part of each CDR3. D genes are given only for firm matches. Rows give clone size only sometimes, using once, few, many, or a class for an expanded clone.

clone_size | j_call | v_call | cdr3_length | d_call | cdr3_nt | cdr3_aa
NA | TRBJ2-5 | TRBV7-9 | 16 | TRBD2 | TGTGCCAGCAGCTCCACATTAGCGGGGGAGGGGGAGACCCAGTACTTC | CASSSTLAGEGETQYF
NA | TRBJ1-2 | TRBV7-8 | 14 | NA | TGTGCCAGCAGCTTTCCAGAGTCTAACTATGGCTACACCTTC | CASSFPESNYGYTF
once | TRBJ2-2 | TRBV14 | 15 | TRBD2 | TGTGCCAGCAGCGCTCTAGCGGGAGTTGGCGGGGAGCTGTTTTTT | CASSALAGVGGELFF
NA | TRBJ1-1 | TRBV6-6 | 12 | NA | TGTGCCAGCAGTTTACCGAACACTGAAGCTTTCTTT | CASSLPNTEAFF
many | TRBJ2-2 | TRBV2 | 14 | NA | TGTGCCAGGCAGCGAATCGCGAACACCGGGGAGCTGTTTTTT | CARQRIANTGELFF
NA | TRBJ2-7 | TRBV29-1 | 14 | TRBD1 | TGCAGCGTGGAGGGACAGGGGATTGCCTACGAGCAGTACTTC | CSVEGQGIAYEQYF
many | TRBJ1-2 | TRBV20-1 | 15 | TRBD1 | TGCAGTGCTAGAGATGAGGACAGGCCTAACTATGGCTACACCTTC | CSARDEDRPNYGYTF
once | TRBJ1-5 | TRBV29-1 | 12 | NA | TGCAGCGTGTTTAGCGGACATAGGACCGAGCATTTT | CSVFSGHRTEHF
NA | TRBJ2-7 | TRBV12-3/TRBV12-4 | 13 | NA | TGTGCCAGCAGTTTGAGAGGTGTCGACGAGCAGTACTTC | CASSLRGVDEQYF
NA | TRBJ2-5 | TRBV2 | 12 | NA | TGTGCCAGCAGGGAGGGTAGTAGGACCCAGTACTTC | CASREGSRTQYF
few | TRBJ2-7 | TRBV29-1 | 14 | NA | TGCAGCGTTGAAGATTCGGCAGGTGACTACGAGCAGTACTTC | CSVEDSAGDYEQYF
NA | TRBJ2-6 | TRBV4-3 | 19 | TRBD1 | TGCGCCAGCAGCCTCGGACAGGGGGCAGAGTATTCCGGGGCCAACGTCCTGACTTTC | CASSLGQGAEYSGANVLTF
many | TRBJ1-6 | TRBV28 | 14 | TRBD1 | TGTGCCAGCAACCCGGGACAGGGTCCTTCACCCCTCCACTTT | CASNPGQGPSPLHF
few | TRBJ2-1 | TRBV7-3 | 13 | NA | TGTGCCAGCAGCTTGCGGCAGGGGAATGAGCAGTTCTTC | CASSLRQGNEQFF
NA | TRBJ1-2 | TRBV13 | 20 | NA | NA | CASSIYLCSVDEAANYGYTF
few | TRBJ2-7 | TRBV6-1 | 12 | NA | TGTGCCAGCATCAACAGGGAGTACGAGCAGTACTTC | CASINREYEQYF
NA | TRBJ2-3 | TRBV20-1 | 15 | NA | TGCAGTGCTAGCCCCTTGGGACGGAGCACAGATACGCAGTATTTT | CSASPLGRSTDTQYF
NA | TRBJ1-2 | TRBV2 | 16 | NA | TGTGCCAGCAGTGAAACTGGGCAGGGAAGGAGTTATGGCTACACCTTC | CASSETGQGRSYGYTF
few | TRBJ1-2 | TRBV29-1 | 12 | TRBD1 | TGCAGCGTTAGGGACAGTTCATATGGCTACACCTTC | CSVRDSSYGYTF
few | TRBJ1-6 | TRBV10-3 | 15 | TRBD1 | TGTGCCATCAGTAAACGACAGGGGGAGATTTCACCCCTCCACTTT | CAISKRQGEISPLHF
few | TRBJ1-2 | TRBV3-1 | 16 | TRBD1 | TGTGCCAGCAGCCAAGACGCTAACACAGGGGTCTATGGCTACACCTTC | CASSQDANTGVYGYTF
NA | TRBJ1-1 | TRBV7-2 | 13 | TRBD1 | TGTGCCAGCAGCGTAAACAGGGGGCCTTCAGCTTTCTTT | CASSVNRGPSAFF
many | TRBJ2-1 | TRBV6-4 | 15 | TRBD2 | TGTGCCAGCAGTGACGCTAGCGGGGGGCCCCATGAGCAGTTCTTC | CASSDASGGPHEQFF
many | TRBJ2-7 | TRBV13 | 15 | TRBD1 | TGTGCCAGCAGCTTCGGACAGGGGCCAGCAAACGAGCAGTACTTC | CASSFGQGPANEQYF
many | TRBJ2-7 | TRBV29-1 | 12 | TRBD2 | TGCAGCGTTCGTTCGGGGAGGGGTGAGCAGTACTTC | CSVRSGRGEQYF
once | TRBJ1-2 | TRBV9 | 15 | TRBD1 | TGTGCCAGCAGCGCGACAGGGGCGTACGACTATGGCTACACCTTC | CASSATGAYDYGYTF
many | TRBJ2-7 | TRBV19 | 13 | NA | TGTGCCAGTAGTATGACCGACCGCTACGAGCAGTACTTC | CASSMTDRYEQYF
few | TRBJ1-2 | TRBV30 | 12 | NA | TGTGCCTGGAGTATGGCCAGGGAGGGCTACACCTTC | CAWSMAREGYTF
many | TRBJ2-7 | TRBV7-9 | 15 | TRBD1 | TGTGCCAGCAGCCCCGGGACAGGGATTACCTACGAGCAGTACTTC | CASSPGTGITYEQYF
many | TRBJ2-3 | TRBV7-3 | 17 | TRBD2 | TGTGCCAGCAGCTTATCGTCTAGCGGGGCCGTCACAGATACGCAGTATTTT | CASSLSSSGAVTDTQYF
NA | TRBJ2-1 | TRBV5-1 | 15 | NA | TGCGCCAGCAGCTTGCCCACAGGGCGGTACAATGAGCAGTTCTTC | CASSLPTGRYNEQFF
once | TRBJ2-2 | TRBV7-8 | 15 | NA | TGTGCCAGCAGCTTAGGGGACGCGAACACCGGGGAGCTGTTTTTT | CASSLGDANTGELFF
once | TRBJ2-3 | TRBV24-1 | 17 | NA | TGTGCCACCAGTGATTTTCGAGGACAACGGGGCACAGATACGCAGTATTTT | CATSDFRGQRGTDTQYF
NA | TRBJ2-2 | TRBV19 | 14 | NA | TGTGCCAGTAGTATAGGTCAGGCTCCCGGGGAGCTGTTTTTT | CASSIGQAPGELFF
once | TRBJ1-5 | TRBV10-2 | 17 | NA | TGCGCCAGCAGTGCGTCGGGGCATGCCGGTTCTAATCAGCCCCAGCATTTT | CASSASGHAGSNQPQHF
NA | TRBJ1-3 | TRBV7-2 | 15 | TRBD1 | TGTGCCAGCAGCTTAGGGACAGGGTCTGGAAACACCATATATTTT | CASSLGTGSGNTIYF
NA | TRBJ2-7 | TRBV7-2 | 14 | NA | TGTGCCAGCAGCCCCCCTTACCCCCGGTACGAGCAGTACTTC | CASSPPYPRYEQYF
many | TRBJ1-4 | TRBV7-9 | 16 | TRBD1 | TGTGCCAGCAGCTTAGCGGGACAGGGAGGTAATGAAAAACTGTTTTTT | CASSLAGQGGNEKLFF
NA | TRBJ2-1 | TRBV10-3 | 14 | TRBD2 | TGTGCCATCAGTTGGACTAGCGGGGGCGAGGAGCAGTTCTTC | CAISWTSGGEEQFF
many | TRBJ1-5 | TRBV24-1 | 14 | NA | TGTGCCACCAGTGAGAGGTCCTCGGCTCAGCCCCAGCATTTT | CATSERSSAQPQHF
many | TRBJ2-3 | TRBV12-3/TRBV12-4 | 16 | TRBD2 | TGTGCCAGCAGTTTAAGACTAGCGGGAGTCACAGATACGCAGTATTTT | CASSLRLAGVTDTQYF
NA | TRBJ1-1 | TRBV15 | 16 | NA | TGTGCCACCAGCAGAGATATGGCAGCGCCGAACACTGAAGCTTTCTTT | CATSRDMAAPNTEAFF
many | TRBJ1-2 | TRBV7-9 | 12 | NA | TGTGCCAGCCAGGGGAACCGCTATGGCTACACCTTC | CASQGNRYGYTF
many | TRBJ2-3 | TRBV27 | 14 | TRBD2 | TGTGCCAGCGGGGCGGGAGAGCCGACAGATACGCAGTATTTT | CASGAGEPTDTQYF
once | TRBJ2-5 | TRBV24-1 | 14 | TRBD2 | TGTGCCACCAGTGGGGAGGGTCCGTGGCAGACCCAGTACTTC | CATSGEGPWQTQYF
NA | TRBJ2-2 | TRBV2 | 11 | NA | TGTGCCAGCGTTAAGGTCGGGGAGCTGTTTTTT | CASVKVGELFF
NA | TRBJ2-1 | TRBV24-1 | 12 | NA | TGTGCCACCAGTGATCCCGGGACCCGGCAGTTCTTC | CATSDPGTRQFF
NA | TRBJ2-2 | TRBV10-3 | 12 | NA | TGTGCCATCAGTCTACAGACCGGGGAGCTGTTTTTT | CAISLQTGELFF
many | TRBJ1-6 | TRBV27 | 12 | NA | TGTGCCAGCAGTTTACAGGACTCACCCCTCCACTTT | CASSLQDSPLHF
many | TRBJ2-3 | TRBV7-6 | 17 | TRBD2 | TGTGCCAGCAGCTCTAGACTAGCGGGAGGGCCCGTAGATACGCAGTATTTT | CASSSRLAGGPVDTQYF
many | TRBJ2-3 | TRBV5-8 | 12 | NA | TGTGCCAGCAGCTGGGGGTCTTATACGCAGTATTTT | CASSWGSYTQYF
NA | TRBJ2-3 | TRBV9 | 17 | NA | TGTGCCAGCAGCGCCTTCACCGGGACTCAGCCGACAGATACGCAGTATTTT | CASSAFTGTQPTDTQYF
NA | TRBJ2-6 | TRBV7-9 | 16 | TRBD1 | TGTGCCAGCAGCCAGGGACAGGGGGCTGGGGCCAACGTCCTGACTTTC | CASSQGQGAGANVLTF
NA | TRBJ1-2 | TRBV19 | 13 | NA | TGTGCCAGTAGTGCCGGGACGCCCGGACTCAACACCTTC | CASSAGTPGLNTF
many | TRBJ2-3 | TRBV14 | 14 | NA | TGTGCCAGCAGCCAGGGCGGGGGCAGGAATACGCAGTATTTT | CASSQGGGRNTQYF
NA | TRBJ1-1 | TRBV27 | 15 | NA | TGTGCCAGCAGTCCCCTGGGGGTTATGAACACTGAAGCTTTCTTT | CASSPLGVMNTEAFF
once | TRBJ1-5 | TRBV6-4 | 14 | TRBD1 | TGTGCCAGCAGTGACCGGGACAGCGGCTACAATGAGCATTTT | CASSDRDSGYNEHF
NA | TRBJ2-3 | TRBV20-1 | 13 | NA | TGCAGTGCTTCGCAGGGAATCACAGATACGCGGTATTTT | CSASQGITDTRYF
NA | TRBJ2-7 | TRBV4-2 | 16 | TRBD1 | TGTGCCAGCAGCCAAGATGACGGACAGGGGCCCCACGAGCAGTACTTC | CASSQDDGQGPHEQYF